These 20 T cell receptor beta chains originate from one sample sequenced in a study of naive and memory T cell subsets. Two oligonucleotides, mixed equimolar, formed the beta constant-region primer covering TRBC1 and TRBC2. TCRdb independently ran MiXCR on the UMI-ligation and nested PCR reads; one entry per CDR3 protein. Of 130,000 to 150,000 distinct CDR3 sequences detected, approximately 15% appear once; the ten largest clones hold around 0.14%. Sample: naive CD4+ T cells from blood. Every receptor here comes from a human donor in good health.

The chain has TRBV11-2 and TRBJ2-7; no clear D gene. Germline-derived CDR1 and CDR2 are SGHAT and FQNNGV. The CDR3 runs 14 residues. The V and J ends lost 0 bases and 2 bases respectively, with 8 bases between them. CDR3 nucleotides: TGTGCCAGCAGCTTAGACGGCACAGCCTACGAGCAGTACTTC. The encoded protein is CASSLDGTAYEQYF.

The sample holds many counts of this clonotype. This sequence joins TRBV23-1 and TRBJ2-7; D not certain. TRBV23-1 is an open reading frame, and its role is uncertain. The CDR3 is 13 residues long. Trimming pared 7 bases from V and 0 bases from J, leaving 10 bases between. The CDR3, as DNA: TGCGCCAGCAAAAGTCCCGTCTCCTACGAGCAGTACTTC. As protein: CASKSPVSYEQYF.

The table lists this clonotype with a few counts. CDR3 nucleotides: TGTGCCAGCAGCCAAGTCACTAGATGGGCAACAGATACGCAGTATTTT. Translated: CASSQVTRWATDTQYF. The chain combines TRBV2 with TRBJ2-3, with a weak D call TRBD2 (5 bases). The V end lost 6 bases, the J end lost 3 bases, and 19 bases lay between the germline ends. Germline V gene sequence: CDR1 SNHLY, CDR2 FYNNEI. This CDR3 has 16 residues.

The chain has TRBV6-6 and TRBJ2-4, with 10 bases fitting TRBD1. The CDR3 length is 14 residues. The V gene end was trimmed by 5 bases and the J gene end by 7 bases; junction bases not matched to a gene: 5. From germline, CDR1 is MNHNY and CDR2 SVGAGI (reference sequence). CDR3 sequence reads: CASSQGQGKNIQYF. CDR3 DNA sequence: TGTGCCAGCAGTCAGGGACAGGGGAAGAACATTCAGTACTTC.

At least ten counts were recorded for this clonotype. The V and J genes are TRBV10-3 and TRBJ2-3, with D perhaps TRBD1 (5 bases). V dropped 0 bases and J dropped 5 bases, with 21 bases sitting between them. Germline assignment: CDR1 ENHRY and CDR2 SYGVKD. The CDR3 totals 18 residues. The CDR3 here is CAISESGIGRAGEDTQYF. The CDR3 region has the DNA TGTGCCATCAGTGAGTCAGGTATAGGCAGGGCTGGTGAAGATACGCAGTATTTT.

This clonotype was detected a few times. The CDR3 nucleotides are TGTGCCAGCAGCCATGCCACGGGCAATTCCGTGGGCTACACCTTC. It specifies CASSHATGNSVGYTF. The chain uses TRBV14 and TRBJ1-2; D remains ambiguous. The CDR3 sequence is 15 residues long. Germline V gene lookup returns CDR1 SGHDN and CDR2 FVKESK. V was shortened by 3 bases and J by 8 bases, with 19 bases between the two germline ends.

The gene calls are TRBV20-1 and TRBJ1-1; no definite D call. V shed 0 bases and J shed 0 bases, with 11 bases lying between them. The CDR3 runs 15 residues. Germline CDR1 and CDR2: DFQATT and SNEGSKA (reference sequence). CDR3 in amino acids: CSARDADGLNTEAFF. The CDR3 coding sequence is TGCAGTGCTAGAGATGCCGACGGATTGAACACTGAAGCTTTCTTT.

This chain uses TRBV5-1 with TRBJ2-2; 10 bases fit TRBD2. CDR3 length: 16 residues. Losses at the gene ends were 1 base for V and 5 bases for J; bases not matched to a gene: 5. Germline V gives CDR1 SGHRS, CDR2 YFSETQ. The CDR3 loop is CASSLHSGRETGELFF. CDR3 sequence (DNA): TGCGCCAGCAGCTTGCACAGCGGGAGGGAAACCGGGGAGCTGTTTTTT.

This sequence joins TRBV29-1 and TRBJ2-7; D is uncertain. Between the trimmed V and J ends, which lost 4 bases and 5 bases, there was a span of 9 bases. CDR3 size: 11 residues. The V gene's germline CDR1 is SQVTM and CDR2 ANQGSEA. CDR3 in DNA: TGCAGCGTTGCGGTGGCCGACGAGCAGTACTTC. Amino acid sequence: CSVAVADEQYF.

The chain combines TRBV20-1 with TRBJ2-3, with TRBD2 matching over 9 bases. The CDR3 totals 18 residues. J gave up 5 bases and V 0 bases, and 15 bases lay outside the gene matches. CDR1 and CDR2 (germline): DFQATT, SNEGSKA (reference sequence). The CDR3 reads CSARDGGIGGRAGDTQYF. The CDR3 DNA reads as TGCAGTGCTAGAGATGGCGGGATTGGCGGGAGGGCCGGAGATACGCAGTATTTT.

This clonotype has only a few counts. CDR3 sequence (DNA): TGTGCCAGCAGTCCGACAACCCAGGGCGCTGAAGCTTTCTTT. Translating gives CASSPTTQGAEAFF. This sequence joins TRBV3-1 and TRBJ1-1; the D gene is possibly TRBD1 (5 bases). The CDR3 loop spans 14 amino acids. CDR1 and CDR2 from the germline V gene are LGHDT and YNNKEL (reference sequence). Between the trimmed V and J ends, which lost 6 bases and 6 bases, there was a span of 17 bases.

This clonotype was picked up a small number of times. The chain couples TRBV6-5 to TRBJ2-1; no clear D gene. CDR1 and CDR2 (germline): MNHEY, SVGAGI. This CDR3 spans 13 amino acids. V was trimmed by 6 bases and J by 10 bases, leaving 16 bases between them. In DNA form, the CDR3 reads TGTGCCAGCAGCCGCCACGACGAAAGAGAGCAGTTCTTC. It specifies CASSRHDEREQFF.

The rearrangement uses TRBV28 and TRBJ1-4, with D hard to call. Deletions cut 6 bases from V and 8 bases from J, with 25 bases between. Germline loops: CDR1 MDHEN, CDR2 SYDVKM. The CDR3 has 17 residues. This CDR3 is CASSQTPAAKVREKLFF. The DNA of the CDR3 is TGTGCCAGCAGCCAAACCCCCGCGGCAAAAGTGAGGGAAAAACTGTTTTTT.

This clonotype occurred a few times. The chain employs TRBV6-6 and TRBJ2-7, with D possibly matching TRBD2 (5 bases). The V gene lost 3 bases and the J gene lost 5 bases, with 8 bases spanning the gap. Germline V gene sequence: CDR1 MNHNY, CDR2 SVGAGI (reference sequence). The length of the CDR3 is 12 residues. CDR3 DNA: TGTGCCAGCAGTTATACTAGGGACGAGCAGTACTTC. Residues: CASSYTRDEQYF.

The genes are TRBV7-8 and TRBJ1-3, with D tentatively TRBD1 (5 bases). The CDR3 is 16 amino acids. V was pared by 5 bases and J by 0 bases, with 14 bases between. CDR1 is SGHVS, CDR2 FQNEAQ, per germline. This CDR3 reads CASSPLTASSGNTIYF. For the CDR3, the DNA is TGTGCCAGCAGCCCCCTGACAGCCTCCTCTGGAAACACCATATATTTT.

For the CDR3, the DNA is TGTGCCAGCAGCCAAAGTTACGGGAGCACCGGGGAGCTGTTTTTT. Protein product: CASSQSYGSTGELFF. The chain couples TRBV3-1 to TRBJ2-2; weak D call: TRBD2 (6 bases). Germline loops: CDR1 LGHDT, CDR2 YNNKEL (reference sequence). CDR3 length: 15 residues. Trimming removed 2 bases at V and 4 bases at J, with 11 bases between.

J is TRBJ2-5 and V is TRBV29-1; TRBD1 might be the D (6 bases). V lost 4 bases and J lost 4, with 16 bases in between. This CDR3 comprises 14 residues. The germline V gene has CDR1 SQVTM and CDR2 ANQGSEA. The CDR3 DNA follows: TGCAGCGTTGGACCTCCAGGCAGGGGAGAGACCCAGTACTTC. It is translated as CSVGPPGRGETQYF.

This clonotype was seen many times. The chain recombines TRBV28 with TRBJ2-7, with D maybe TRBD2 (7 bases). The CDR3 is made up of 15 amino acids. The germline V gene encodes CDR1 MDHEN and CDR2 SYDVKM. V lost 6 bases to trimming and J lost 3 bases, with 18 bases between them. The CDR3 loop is CASSRGGAGVYEQYF. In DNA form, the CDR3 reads TGTGCCAGCAGCCGAGGGGGGGCAGGGGTCTACGAGCAGTACTTC.

The CDR3 nucleotides are TGCAGCGTTGGACAGCAGGATCAGCCCCAGCATTTT. It translates to CSVGQQDQPQHF. The chain joins TRBV29-1 to TRBJ1-5; possible D gene TRBD1, 5 bases. V was pared by 4 bases and J by 5 bases, with 9 bases between. Per the germline V gene, CDR1 is SQVTM and CDR2 is ANQGSEA. The CDR3 spans 12 residues.

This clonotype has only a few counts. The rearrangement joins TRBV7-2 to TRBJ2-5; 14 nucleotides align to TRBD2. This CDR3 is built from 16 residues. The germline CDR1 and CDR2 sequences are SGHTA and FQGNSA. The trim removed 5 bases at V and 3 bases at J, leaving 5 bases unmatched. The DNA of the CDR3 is TGTGCCAGCAGCATGAGACTAGCGGGAGGGAAAGAGACCCAGTACTTC. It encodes CASSMRLAGGKETQYF.